This TCR beta chain was retrieved from a study of T cell responses to AZD1222 COVID-19 vaccine. Produced via immunoSEQ multiplex PCR; TCRdb's table is partial and in-frame only. Found here are roughly 150,000 clones, roughly 91% of them singletons; the top ten hold roughly 6.2%. Second-dose intervals of approximately 4 or approximately 12 weeks were pooled. Study results and limitations: Among those given AZD1222, only five or six were seropositive at baseline. Reportedly, close to half of spike-specific TCRs are directed against unmutated variant regions. The CD4 TCRs associated with vaccination extended across spike and predominated at 160-218 and 743-854.

Note on this clone: What it binds is unknown.

The sequences come from peripheral blood, collected 28 days after the second AZD1222 dose. The clonotype was recovered from an adult who received the AZD1222 COVID-19 vaccine.

The CDR3 loop reads CASSSYGGELFF. CDR3 coding DNA: TGTGCCAGTAGTAGTTATGGAGGGGAGCTGTTTTTT. This chain connects TRBV19 to TRBJ2-2; no definite D call. Germline CDR1 reads LNHDA; CDR2 reads SQIVND (reference sequence). The ends were cut back, 4 bases at V and 8 bases at J, with 8 bases in the middle. The CDR3 has 12 residues. Full variable domain (outside the CDR3, taken from reference TRBV19 and TRBJ2-2): DGGITQSPKYLFRKEGQNVTLSCEQNLNHDAMYWYRQDPGQGLRLIYYSQIVNDFQKGDIAEGYSVSREKKESFPLTVTSAQKNPTAFYLCASSSYGGELFFGEGSRLTVL.